Listed below are T cell receptor beta chains from one sample, sequenced in a study of T cells in Graves' hyperthyroidism and ophthalmopathy. TCRdb fed the multiplex PCR reads into MiXCR, producing one record per CDR3 protein. The repertoire holds more than 350,000 distinct CDR3 sequences, with around 15% as singletons. Sequenced material: blood. These receptors came from a woman aged 55-75 years with Graves' ophthalmopathy. Both conserved end residues are part of each CDR3.

V gene	J gene	CDR3 protein
TRBV30	TRBJ1-1	CAWSGRGNTEAFF
TRBV5-1	TRBJ2-3	CASSTNPDTDTQYF
TRBV20-1	TRBJ2-7	CSAEPPGQGSEEQYF
TRBV2	TRBJ1-2	CASRTGQTNYGYTF
TRBV11-2	TRBJ1-3	CASRLIRSTGKNSGNTIYF
TRBV20-1	TRBJ2-7	CSAASPRGSYEQYF
TRBV20-1	TRBJ2-5	CSASGTSGRETQYF
TRBV24-1	TRBJ2-1	CATSDLGSGRGDEQFF
TRBV7-8	TRBJ2-5	CASSLGGQGRVVSQTQYF
TRBV12-3/TRBV12-4	TRBJ2-1	CASSFQNSDLQFF
TRBV29-1	TRBJ2-2	CSVFPLPTGTGELFF
TRBV5-1	TRBJ2-3	CASSLERRYDTDTQYF
TRBV30	TRBJ1-6	CAWSELRYNSPLHF
TRBV19	TRBJ2-2	CASSSAGQRPGELFF
TRBV5-1	TRBJ2-5	CASSPGTGEAETQYF
TRBV4-1	TRBJ2-5	CASSQGGRARHRGETQYF
TRBV3-1	TRBJ2-3	CASSQDPRLAGGQYF
TRBV6-2/TRBV6-3	TRBJ2-5	CASRATGRETQYF
TRBV15	TRBJ2-1	CATSRDHGNEQFF
TRBV29-1	TRBJ2-7	CSVMTEVSYEQYF
TRBV5-1	TRBJ2-6	CASSLVSAGNKFSGANVLTF
TRBV7-2	TRBJ2-7	CASSPGGSIPEQYF
TRBV27	TRBJ2-1	CASSARTSGSREQFF
TRBV20-1	TRBJ2-5	CSASVLGLQAPQETQYF
TRBV15	TRBJ1-6	CATSRDPAGGHSPLHF
TRBV20-1	TRBJ1-6	CSARTGGTYNSPLHF
TRBV7-9	TRBJ2-4	CASSLGQEENIQYF
TRBV6-1	TRBJ2-1	CAGSSRDSKSNEQFF